The text below deals with one T cell receptor (beta chain). The sample originates from a study of blood T cell repertoires in COVID-19. Study overall: T cells, B-cell-depleted T cells, or PBMCs supplied cDNA or gDNA.

The table came from immunoSEQ multiplex PCR; TCRdb's copy has only in-frame clones and leaves some out. Among 150,000 to 200,000 clones listed, roughly 80% were seen once. Enrollees, about 18 to 89 years old, lived in approximately 25 US areas. Participant-given clinical history determined each cohort assignment. The sequencing sample was made of PBMCs or T cells enriched from blood (not recorded which). The receptor was derived from a woman between 40 and 55 years old with acute COVID-19.

The DNA of the CDR3 is TGTGCCAGCAGCCAAGGAGGGGCCGGGACTAGCGGGAGTGTTGAGCAGTTCTTC. Its translation is CASSQGGAGTSGSVEQFF. This chain uses TRBV4-2 with TRBJ2-1, with TRBD2 matching 14 bases. This CDR3 has 18 amino acids. Germline CDR1 is LGHNA and CDR2 is YNFKEQ. Unmatched junction bases numbered 11, after V lost 1 base and J lost 9 bases.